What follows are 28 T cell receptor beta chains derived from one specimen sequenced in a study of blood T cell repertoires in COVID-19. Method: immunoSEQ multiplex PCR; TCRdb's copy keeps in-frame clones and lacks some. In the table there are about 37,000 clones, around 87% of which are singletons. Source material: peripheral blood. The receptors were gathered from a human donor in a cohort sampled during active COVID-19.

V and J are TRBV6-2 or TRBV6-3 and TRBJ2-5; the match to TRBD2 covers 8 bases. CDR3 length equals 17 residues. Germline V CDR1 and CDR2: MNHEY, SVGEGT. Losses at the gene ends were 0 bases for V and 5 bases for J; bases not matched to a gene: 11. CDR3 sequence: CASSYSRRGASSETQYF. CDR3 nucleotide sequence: TGTGCCAGCAGTTACTCACGGCGGGGGGCGTCAAGCGAGACCCAGTACTTC.

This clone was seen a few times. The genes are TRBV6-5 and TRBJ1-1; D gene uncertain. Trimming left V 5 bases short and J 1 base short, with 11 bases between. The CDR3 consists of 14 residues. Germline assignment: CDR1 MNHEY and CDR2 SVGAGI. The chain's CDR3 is CASSPQARNTEAFF. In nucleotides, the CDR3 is TGTGCCAGCAGTCCCCAGGCGCGGAACACTGAAGCTTTCTTT.

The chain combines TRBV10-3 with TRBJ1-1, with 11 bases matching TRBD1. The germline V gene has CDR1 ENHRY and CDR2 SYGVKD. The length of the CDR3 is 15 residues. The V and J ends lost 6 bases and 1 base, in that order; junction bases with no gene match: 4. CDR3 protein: CAIRDRGPENTEAFF. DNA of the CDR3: TGTGCCATCAGGGACAGGGGGCCCGAGAACACTGAAGCTTTCTTT.

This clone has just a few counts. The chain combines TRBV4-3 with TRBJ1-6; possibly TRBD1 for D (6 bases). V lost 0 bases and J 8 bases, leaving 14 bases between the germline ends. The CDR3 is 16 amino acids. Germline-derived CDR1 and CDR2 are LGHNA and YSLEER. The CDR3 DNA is TGCGCCAGCAGCCAAGACTTATGGGGGGGCGATTCACCCCTCCACTTT. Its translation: CASSQDLWGGDSPLHF.

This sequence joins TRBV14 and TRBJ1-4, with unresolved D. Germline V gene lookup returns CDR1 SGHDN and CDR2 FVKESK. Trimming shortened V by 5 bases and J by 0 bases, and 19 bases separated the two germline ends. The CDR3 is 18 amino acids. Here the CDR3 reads CASSLGRSSRATNEKLFF. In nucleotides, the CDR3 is TGTGCCAGCAGCTTAGGGAGGTCCTCCCGTGCAACTAATGAAAAACTGTTTTTT.

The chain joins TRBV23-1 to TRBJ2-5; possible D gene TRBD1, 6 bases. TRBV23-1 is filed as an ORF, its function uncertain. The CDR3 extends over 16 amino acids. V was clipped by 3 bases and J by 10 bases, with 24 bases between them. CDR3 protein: CASSHRLPGHVVGQYF. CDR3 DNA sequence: TGCGCCAGCAGTCACCGATTACCGGGACACGTAGTGGGCCAGTACTTC.

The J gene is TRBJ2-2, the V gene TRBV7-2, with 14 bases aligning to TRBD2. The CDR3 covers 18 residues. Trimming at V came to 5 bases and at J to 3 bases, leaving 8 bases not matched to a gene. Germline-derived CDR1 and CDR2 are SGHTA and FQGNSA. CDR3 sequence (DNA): TGTGCCAGCAGCAAGACTAGCGGGGGGGCCGGAGACACCGGGGAGCTGTTTTTT. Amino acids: CASSKTSGGAGDTGELFF.

CDR3 nucleotides: TGTGCCAGCAGCTTACAGAGCTCAGCGGGGGGGAACAATGAGCAGTTCTTC. This codes for CASSLQSSAGGNNEQFF. This chain links TRBV7-2 with TRBJ2-1; 10 bases match TRBD2. CDR3 length equals 17 residues. The germline V gene has CDR1 SGHTA and CDR2 FQGNSA. The V and J ends lost 2 bases and 5 bases, in that order; junction bases with no gene match: 9.

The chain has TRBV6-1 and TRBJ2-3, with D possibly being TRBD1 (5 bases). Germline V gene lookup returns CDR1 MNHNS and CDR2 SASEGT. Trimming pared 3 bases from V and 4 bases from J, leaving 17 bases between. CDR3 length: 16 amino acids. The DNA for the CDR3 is TGTGCCAGCAGTGACCCGGTGGGGCAGGCGGCAGATACGCAGTATTTT. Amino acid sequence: CASSDPVGQAADTQYF.

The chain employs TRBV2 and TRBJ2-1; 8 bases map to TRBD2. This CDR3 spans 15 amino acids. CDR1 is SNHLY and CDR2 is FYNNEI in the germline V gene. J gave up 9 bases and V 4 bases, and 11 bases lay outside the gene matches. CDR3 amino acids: CASSAAGGGIGEQFF. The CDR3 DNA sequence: TGTGCCAGCAGTGCGGCGGGGGGAGGTATAGGTGAGCAGTTCTTC. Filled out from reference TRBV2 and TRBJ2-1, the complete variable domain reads EPEVTQTPSHQVTQMGQEVILRCVPISNHLYFYWYRQILGQKVEFLVSFYNNEISEKSEIFDDQFSVERPDGSNFTLKIRSTKLEDSAMYFCASSAAGGGIGEQFFGPGTRLTVL.

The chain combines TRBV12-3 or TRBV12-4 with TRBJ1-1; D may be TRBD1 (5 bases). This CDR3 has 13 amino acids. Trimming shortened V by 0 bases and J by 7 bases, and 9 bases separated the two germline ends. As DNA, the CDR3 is TGTGCCAGCAGTTTAGCGTGGACAAGTGAAGCTTTCTTT. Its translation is CASSLAWTSEAFF.

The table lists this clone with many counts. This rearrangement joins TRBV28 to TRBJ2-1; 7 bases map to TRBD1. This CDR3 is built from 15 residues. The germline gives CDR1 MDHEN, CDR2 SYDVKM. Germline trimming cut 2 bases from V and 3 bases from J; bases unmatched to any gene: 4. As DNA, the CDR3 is TGTGCCAGCAGTTTAACAGGGGATTTCTACAATGAGCAGTTCTTC. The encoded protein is CASSLTGDFYNEQFF.

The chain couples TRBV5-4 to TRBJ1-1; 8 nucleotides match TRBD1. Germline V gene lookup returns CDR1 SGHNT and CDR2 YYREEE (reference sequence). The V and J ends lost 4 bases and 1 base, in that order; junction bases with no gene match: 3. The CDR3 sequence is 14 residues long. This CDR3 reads CASSRDRPNTEAFF. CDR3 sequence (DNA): TGTGCCAGCAGCCGGGACAGGCCGAACACTGAAGCTTTCTTT.

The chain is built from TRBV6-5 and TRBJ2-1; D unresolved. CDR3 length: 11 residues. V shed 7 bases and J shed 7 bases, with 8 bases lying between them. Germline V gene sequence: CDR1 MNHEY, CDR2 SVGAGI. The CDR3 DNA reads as TGTGCCAGCACCCTATATAATGAGCAGTTCTTC. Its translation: CASTLYNEQFF.

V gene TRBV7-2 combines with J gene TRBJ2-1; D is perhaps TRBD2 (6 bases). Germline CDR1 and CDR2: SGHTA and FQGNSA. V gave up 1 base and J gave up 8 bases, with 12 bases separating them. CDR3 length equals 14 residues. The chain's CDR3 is CASSLDTGVYEQFF. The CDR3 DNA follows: TGTGCCAGCAGCTTAGATACGGGGGTTTATGAGCAGTTCTTC.

This chain's CDR3 is CASRTGARDSPLHF. Here the CDR3 DNA reads TGTGCCTCACGGACAGGGGCGCGGGATTCACCCCTCCACTTT. This sequence joins TRBV6-5 and TRBJ1-6; TRBD1 matches 9 bases. The V segment lost 11 bases and the J segment 8 bases; nucleotides outside the gene matches: 10. CDR1 and CDR2 from the germline V gene are MNHEY and SVGAGI. This CDR3 is built from 14 residues.

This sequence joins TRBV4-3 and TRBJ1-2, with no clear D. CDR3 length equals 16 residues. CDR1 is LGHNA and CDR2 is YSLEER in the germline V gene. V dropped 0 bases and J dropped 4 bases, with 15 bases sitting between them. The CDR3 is CASSQDSLDNPYGYTF. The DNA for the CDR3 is TGCGCCAGCAGCCAAGATTCGCTCGACAACCCCTATGGCTACACCTTC.

The CDR3 sequence is CASGLAGAYNEQFF. CDR3 bases: TGTGCCAGCGGACTAGCGGGGGCCTACAATGAGCAGTTCTTC. The V and J genes are TRBV27 and TRBJ2-1; 13 bases are shared with TRBD2. In germline, CDR1 is MNHEY, CDR2 SMNVEV (reference sequence). The CDR3 extends over 14 amino acids. J gave up 2 bases and V 8 bases, and 0 bases lay outside the gene matches.

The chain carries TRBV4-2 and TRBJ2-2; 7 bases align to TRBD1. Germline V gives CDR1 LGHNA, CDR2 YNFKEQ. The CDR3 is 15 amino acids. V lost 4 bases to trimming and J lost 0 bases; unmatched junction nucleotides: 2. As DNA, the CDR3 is TGTGCCAGCAGCCTAGGACAGGCGAACACCGGGGAGCTGTTTTTT. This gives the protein CASSLGQANTGELFF.

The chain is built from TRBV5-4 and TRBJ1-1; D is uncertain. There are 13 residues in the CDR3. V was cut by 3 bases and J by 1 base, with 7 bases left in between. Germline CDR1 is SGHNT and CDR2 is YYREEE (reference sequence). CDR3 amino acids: CASSSAENTEAFF. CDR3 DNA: TGTGCCAGCAGCTCAGCGGAGAACACTGAAGCTTTCTTT.

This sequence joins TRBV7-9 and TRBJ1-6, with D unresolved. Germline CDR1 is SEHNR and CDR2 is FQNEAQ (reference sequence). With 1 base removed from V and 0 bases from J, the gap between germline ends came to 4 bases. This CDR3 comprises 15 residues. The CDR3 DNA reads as TGTGCCAGCAGCTTAGGGAGCTCCTATAATTCACCCCTCCACTTT. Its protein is CASSLGSSYNSPLHF.

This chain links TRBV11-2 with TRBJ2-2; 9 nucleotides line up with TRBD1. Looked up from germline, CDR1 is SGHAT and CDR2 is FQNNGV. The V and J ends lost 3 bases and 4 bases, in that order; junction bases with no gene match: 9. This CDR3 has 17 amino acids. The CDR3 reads CASSLITGTGSTGELFF. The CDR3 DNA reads TGTGCCAGCAGCTTGATCACCGGGACAGGGAGCACCGGGGAGCTGTTTTTT. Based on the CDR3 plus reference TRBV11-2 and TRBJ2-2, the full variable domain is EAGVAQSPRYKIIEKRQSVAFWCNPISGHATLYWYQQILGQGPKLLIQFQNNGVVDDSQLPKDRFSAERLKGVDSTLKIQPAKLEDSAVYLCASSLITGTGSTGELFFGEGSRLTVL.

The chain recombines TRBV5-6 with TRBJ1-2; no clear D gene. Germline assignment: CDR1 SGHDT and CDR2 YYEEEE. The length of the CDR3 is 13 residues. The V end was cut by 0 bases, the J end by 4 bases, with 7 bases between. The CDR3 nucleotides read TGTGCCAGCAGCTTGGGGCAGTCCTATGGCTACACCTTC. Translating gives CASSLGQSYGYTF. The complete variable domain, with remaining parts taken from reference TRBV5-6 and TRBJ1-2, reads DAGVTQSPTHLIKTRGQQVTLRCSPKSGHDTVSWYQQALGQGPQFIFQYYEEEERQRGNFPDRFSGHQFPNYSSELNVNALLLGDSALYLCASSLGQSYGYTFGSGTRLTVV.

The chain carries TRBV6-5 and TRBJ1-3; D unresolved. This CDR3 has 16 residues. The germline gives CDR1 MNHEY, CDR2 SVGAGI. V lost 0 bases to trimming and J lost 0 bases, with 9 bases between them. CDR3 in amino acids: CASSYSLQSSGNTIYF. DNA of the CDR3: TGTGCCAGCAGTTACTCCCTACAGAGCTCTGGAAACACCATATATTTT.

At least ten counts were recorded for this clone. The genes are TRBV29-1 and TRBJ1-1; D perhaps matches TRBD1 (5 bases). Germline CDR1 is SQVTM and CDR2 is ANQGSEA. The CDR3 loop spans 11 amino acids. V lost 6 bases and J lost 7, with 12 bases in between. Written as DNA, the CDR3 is TGCAGCGTCCGAGACAGTTTTGAAGCTTTCTTT. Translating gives CSVRDSFEAFF.

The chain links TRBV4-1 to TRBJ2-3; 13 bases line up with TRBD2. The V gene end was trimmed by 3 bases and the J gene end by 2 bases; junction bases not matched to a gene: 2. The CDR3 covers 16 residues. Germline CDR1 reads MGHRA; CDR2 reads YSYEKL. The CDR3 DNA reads TGCGCCAGCAGCCAGACTAGCGGGGGGTACACAGATACGCAGTATTTT. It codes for CASSQTSGGYTDTQYF.

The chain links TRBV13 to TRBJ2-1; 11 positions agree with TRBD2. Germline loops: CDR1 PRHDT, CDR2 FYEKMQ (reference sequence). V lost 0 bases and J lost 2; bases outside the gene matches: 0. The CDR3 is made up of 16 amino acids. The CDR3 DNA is TGTGCCAGCAGCTTAGGACTAGCGGGAGCCTACAATGAGCAGTTCTTC. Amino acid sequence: CASSLGLAGAYNEQFF.

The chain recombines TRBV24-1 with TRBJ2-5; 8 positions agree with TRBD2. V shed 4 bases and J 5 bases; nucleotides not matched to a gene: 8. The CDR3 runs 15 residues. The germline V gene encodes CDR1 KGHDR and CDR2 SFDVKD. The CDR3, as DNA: TGTGCCACCAGTGACCCAGCGGGGGCAGGGGAGACCCAGTACTTC. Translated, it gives CATSDPAGAGETQYF.